A single sample gave rise to the 28 T cell receptor beta chains below, sequenced in a study of blood T cell repertoires in COVID-19. Using immunoSEQ multiplex PCR, the repertoire was profiled, and TCRdb retains in-frame clones only, with some absent. The sample has 300,000 to 350,000 clones; about 90% are singletons. Input material: PBMCs or T cells enriched from blood (not recorded which). The source is a man younger than 45 who had recovered from COVID-19.

V gene TRBV13 combines with J gene TRBJ2-6; 7 bases are a match to TRBD1. Germline lookup yields CDR1 PRHDT and CDR2 FYEKMQ (reference sequence). This CDR3 comprises 19 residues. Trimming removed 1 base from V and 0 bases from J; junction bases left unmatched: 9. CDR3 region: CASSLALGTAFSGANVLTF. The CDR3, as DNA: TGTGCCAGCAGCTTAGCCCTCGGGACAGCTTTCTCTGGGGCCAACGTCCTGACTTTC.

This clone was recorded only once. The chain is built from TRBV27 and TRBJ1-3; 8 nucleotides line up with TRBD1. Germline assignment: CDR1 MNHEY and CDR2 SMNVEV (reference sequence). This CDR3 has 14 residues. Germline trimming cut 7 bases from V and 3 bases from J; bases unmatched to any gene: 5. The CDR3 region has the DNA TGTGCCAGCATCCAGGGGGCGGGTGGAAACACCATATATTTT. Translating gives CASIQGAGGNTIYF.

This clone appeared once. V usage is TRBV9 and J usage is TRBJ2-2, with D possibly being TRBD2 (7 bases). Trimming shortened V by 7 bases and J by 4 bases, and 17 bases separated the two germline ends. CDR3 length equals 15 residues. Germline assignment: CDR1 SGDLS and CDR2 YYNGEE. CDR3 region: CASEGRGPATGELFF. In nucleotides, the CDR3 is TGTGCCAGCGAGGGGCGGGGGCCCGCCACCGGGGAGCTGTTTTTT.

The rearrangement links TRBV15 to TRBJ2-7, with 7 nucleotides matching TRBD1. V shed 0 bases, J shed 4 bases, and the junction held 9 bases outside the gene matches. The CDR3 extends over 16 amino acids. CDR1 and CDR2 (germline): LNHNV, YYDKDF (reference sequence). The DNA for the CDR3 is TGTGCCACCAGCAGAGATATGACAGGGAAGAGGTACGAGCAGTACTTC. Its translation is CATSRDMTGKRYEQYF.

This clone appeared once. The J gene is TRBJ2-2, the V gene TRBV2; weak D call: TRBD2 (7 bases). Germline lookup yields CDR1 SNHLY and CDR2 FYNNEI. CDR3 length: 18 amino acids. Trimming pared 3 bases from V and 3 bases from J, leaving 20 bases between. The CDR3 region has the DNA TGTGCCAGCAGTGAGCTTAAGGGGGGGCCGGGGGACACCGGGGAGCTGTTTTTT. Translated: CASSELKGGPGDTGELFF.

V and J are TRBV7-3 and TRBJ2-1; TRBD2 aligns across 8 bases. Germline-derived CDR1 and CDR2 are SGHTA and FQGTGA. The CDR3 runs 15 residues. The trim removed 2 bases at V and 4 bases at J, leaving 4 bases unmatched. The CDR3 DNA reads as TGTGCCAGCAGCTTACGGGGGGGTCCTTACAATGAGCAGTTCTTC. Its translation is CASSLRGGPYNEQFF.

CDR3 region: CASSLGGGHQETQYF. CDR3 nucleotide sequence: TGTGCCAGCAGCTTAGGCGGGGGTCACCAAGAGACCCAGTACTTC. This rearrangement joins TRBV7-3 to TRBJ2-5, with 7 bases identical to TRBD2. Unmatched junction bases numbered 3, after V lost 2 bases and J lost 0 bases. This CDR3 region has 15 residues. The germline V gene has CDR1 SGHTA and CDR2 FQGTGA.

This chain uses TRBV5-5 with TRBJ1-2, with a tentative D call TRBD1 (5 bases). The CDR3 consists of 15 residues. V lost 1 base to trimming and J lost 3 bases, with 13 bases between them. Germline V gives CDR1 SGHKS, CDR2 YYEKEE (reference sequence). The CDR3 spells CASSLSSGRDYGYTF. DNA of the CDR3: TGTGCCAGCAGCTTGTCGTCAGGGAGGGACTATGGCTACACCTTC. Drawing the rest from reference TRBV5-5 and TRBJ1-2, the complete variable domain is DAGVTQSPTHLIKTRGQQVTLRCSPISGHKSVSWYQQVLGQGPQFIFQYYEKEERGRGNFPDRFSARQFPNYSSELNVNALLLGDSALYLCASSLSSGRDYGYTFGSGTRLTVV.

The chain has TRBV11-2 and TRBJ1-6, with D tentatively TRBD1 (6 bases). The V end lost 6 bases, the J end lost 10 bases, and 19 bases lay between the germline ends. Germline V gene data show CDR1 as SGHAT and CDR2 as FQNNGV. This CDR3 is built from 15 residues. CDR3 residues: CASRSDRTRRSPLHF. In nucleotides, the CDR3 is TGTGCCAGCAGGTCCGACAGGACGAGGAGGTCACCCCTCCACTTT. Supplemented by reference TRBV11-2 and TRBJ1-6, the full variable domain reads EAGVAQSPRYKIIEKRQSVAFWCNPISGHATLYWYQQILGQGPKLLIQFQNNGVVDDSQLPKDRFSAERLKGVDSTLKIQPAKLEDSAVYLCASRSDRTRRSPLHFGNGTRLTVT.

The chain joins TRBV19 to TRBJ2-7; 8 bases are shared with TRBD1. Germline-derived CDR1 and CDR2 are LNHDA and SQIVND (reference sequence). V shed 7 bases and J 0 bases; nucleotides not matched to a gene: 2. CDR3 length equals 13 residues. The CDR3 loop reads CASKQGASYEQYF. The CDR3 coding sequence is TGTGCCAGTAAGCAGGGGGCCTCCTACGAGCAGTACTTC.

The V call is TRBV19, the J call TRBJ2-7; D remains unclear. Germline V gene lookup returns CDR1 LNHDA and CDR2 SQIVND (reference sequence). V was cut by 10 bases and J by 1 base, with 8 bases left in between. This CDR3 comprises 11 residues. Here the CDR3 DNA reads TGTGCCACACAACATTCCTACGAGCAGTACTTC. Protein: CATQHSYEQYF.

The chain joins TRBV19 to TRBJ2-1; 10 bases agree with TRBD1. The germline CDR1 and CDR2 sequences are LNHDA and SQIVND (reference sequence). V lost 6 bases and J lost 9; bases outside the gene matches: 11. The CDR3 covers 15 residues. DNA for the CDR3: TGTGCCAGTAGCCCCACGAGACAGGGGGCCTCTGAGCAGTTCTTC. Encoded protein: CASSPTRQGASEQFF.

The rearrangement uses TRBV5-6 and TRBJ1-2; 8 bases are shared with TRBD1. The ends lost 4 bases at V and 4 bases at J; junction bases unmatched: 6. The CDR3 totals 14 residues. Germline CDR1 and CDR2: SGHDT and YYEEEE. The CDR3 bases are TGTGCCAGCAGCGATCAGACAGGGGTCTATGGCTACACCTTC. This codes for CASSDQTGVYGYTF.

The chain recombines TRBV5-4 with TRBJ1-1; 7 bases agree with TRBD1. This CDR3 region has 14 residues. CDR1 is SGHNT, CDR2 YYREEE, per germline (reference sequence). V shed 7 bases, J shed 1 base, and the junction held 7 bases outside the gene matches. CDR3 DNA: TGTGCCAGCGGGAGGACAGGCACGAACACTGAAGCTTTCTTT. Protein product: CASGRTGTNTEAFF.

The CDR3 protein is CASRSLGGAPYEQYF. In nucleotides, the CDR3 is TGTGCCAGCAGGTCCCTCGGGGGAGCCCCCTACGAGCAGTACTTC. V gene TRBV6-5 combines with J gene TRBJ2-7, with a possible D match to TRBD2 (6 bases). The V and J ends lost 6 bases and 2 bases respectively, with 17 bases between them. Germline CDR1 MNHEY, CDR2 SVGAGI. There are 15 residues in the CDR3.

This chain connects TRBV4-2 to TRBJ2-5, with D uncertain. V gave up 0 bases and J gave up 3 bases, with 11 bases separating them. From germline, CDR1 is LGHNA and CDR2 YNFKEQ. This CDR3 spans 15 amino acids. The CDR3 region is CASSQDLRAEETQYF. Here the CDR3 DNA reads TGTGCCAGCAGCCAAGATCTTCGCGCCGAAGAGACCCAGTACTTC.

This clone appeared once. V is TRBV7-9 and J is TRBJ2-7; D might be TRBD1 (5 bases). Trimming shortened V by 4 bases and J by 1 base, and 14 bases separated the two germline ends. The CDR3 totals 15 residues. From germline, CDR1 is SEHNR and CDR2 FQNEAQ (reference sequence). The CDR3 is CASSSYRAGSYEQYF. The CDR3 nucleotides read TGTGCCAGCAGCTCTTATAGGGCAGGGTCCTACGAGCAGTACTTC.

The rearrangement uses TRBV6-5 and TRBJ1-6; 7 bases align to TRBD1. Germline loops: CDR1 MNHEY, CDR2 SVGAGI. V trimming: 2 bases; J trimming: 10 bases; junction bases outside the gene matches: 11. This CDR3 region has 16 residues. The CDR3 DNA sequence: TGTGCCAGCAGTTACAACAACAGGGGAAGTGGGTCACCCCTCCACTTT. Its translation is CASSYNNRGSGSPLHF.

The J gene is TRBJ1-5, the V gene TRBV28; a possible D gene is TRBD1 (5 bases). Germline V gene sequence: CDR1 MDHEN, CDR2 SYDVKM. V was pared by 6 bases and J by 7 bases, with 13 bases between. The CDR3 spans 13 residues. In DNA form, the CDR3 reads TGTGCCAGCAGCCCGGGGGTATTCCAGCCCCAGCATTTT. It yields the protein CASSPGVFQPQHF.

The J gene is TRBJ2-3, the V gene TRBV24-1; 9 bases fit TRBD2. This CDR3 spans 17 amino acids. With 4 bases clipped from V and 1 base from J, the junction kept 8 bases outside the gene matches. Germline V lookup: CDR1 KGHDR, CDR2 SFDVKD. The CDR3 spells CATSDPLAGVRTDTQYF. Here the CDR3 DNA reads TGTGCCACCAGTGACCCATTAGCGGGGGTGCGCACAGATACGCAGTATTTT.

This clone showed up just once. Here the CDR3 reads CASSRLLDSPLHF. CDR3 sequence (DNA): TGTGCCAGCAGCCGACTGTTGGATTCACCCCTCCACTTT. The chain is built from TRBV7-6 and TRBJ1-6; D not certain. V gave up 5 bases and J gave up 8 bases, with 10 bases separating them. Germline loops: CDR1 SGHVS, CDR2 FNYEAQ. The CDR3 sequence is 13 residues long.

CDR3 DNA: TGTGCCAGCTCACTTGTAGCAGGGGACGGTCAGCCCCAGCATTTT. It is translated as CASSLVAGDGQPQHF. The rearrangement joins TRBV18 to TRBJ1-5, with D tentatively TRBD1 (6 bases). Trimming took 4 bases from V and 6 from J, leaving 16 bases between them. Germline V gene data show CDR1 as KGHSH and CDR2 as LQKENI. This CDR3 contains 15 residues. The full variable domain, rest sourced from reference TRBV18 and TRBJ1-5, is NAGVMQNPRHLVRRRGQEARLRCSPMKGHSHVYWYRQLPEEGLKFMVYLQKENIIDESGMPKERFSAEFPKEGPSILRIQQVVRGDSAAYFCASSLVAGDGQPQHFGDGTRLSIL.

J is TRBJ2-1 and V is TRBV30; TRBD1 matches 9 bases. After removal of 2 bases from V and 7 bases from J, the junction contained 12 bases not matched to a gene. CDR3 size: 16 residues. Germline CDR1 GTSNPN, CDR2 SVGIG (reference sequence). CDR3: CAWSSPGTGLRNEQFF. DNA for the CDR3: TGTGCCTGGAGTTCTCCCGGGACAGGGTTAAGGAATGAGCAGTTCTTC. The variable domain in full, completed from reference TRBV30 and TRBJ2-1, reads SQTIHQWPATLVQPVGSPLSLECTVEGTSNPNLYWYRQAAGRGLQLLFYSVGIGQISSEVPQNLSASRPQDRQFILSSKKLLLSDSGFYLCAWSSPGTGLRNEQFFGPGTRLTVL.

The V and J genes are TRBV14 and TRBJ2-3, with 9 positions matching TRBD2. With V trimmed by 0 bases and J by 9 bases, 10 bases remained unmatched. Germline assignment: CDR1 SGHDN and CDR2 FVKESK. This CDR3 contains 16 residues. The CDR3, as DNA: TGTGCCAGCAGCCAAGATTCGGGACTAGCAGGGGTGACGCAGTATTTT. Its protein product is CASSQDSGLAGVTQYF.

In its sample, this clone was seen once. The V and J genes are TRBV4-1 and TRBJ2-5; D is uncertain. Trimming took 0 bases from V and 5 from J, leaving 16 bases between them. The CDR3 is made up of 16 amino acids. The germline V gene has CDR1 MGHRA and CDR2 YSYEKL. CDR3 protein: CASSQDLPPEPETQYF. DNA for the CDR3: TGCGCCAGCAGCCAAGATCTCCCGCCCGAGCCGGAGACCCAGTACTTC.

This clone was found once. The rearrangement links TRBV7-2 to TRBJ2-1; TRBD2 matches at 8 bases. Germline-derived CDR1 and CDR2 are SGHTA and FQGNSA. V lost 1 base and J lost 2; bases outside the gene matches: 10. The CDR3 loop spans 18 amino acids. The CDR3 spells CASSLVRPSGWPYNEQFF. In DNA, the CDR3 is TGTGCCAGCAGCTTAGTTCGTCCTAGCGGGTGGCCCTACAATGAGCAGTTCTTC.

The chain uses TRBV4-1 and TRBJ2-3; 7 bases line up with TRBD1. From germline, CDR1 is MGHRA and CDR2 YSYEKL. Unmatched junction bases numbered 7, after V lost 0 bases and J lost 4 bases. CDR3 length equals 16 residues. As DNA, the CDR3 is TGCGCCAGCAGCCAAGAGTGGACAGGTCTCTCAGATACGCAGTATTTT. Its translation: CASSQEWTGLSDTQYF.

This clone appeared a few times. This sequence joins TRBV5-1 and TRBJ2-7; TRBD1 might be the D (5 bases). Deletions cut 4 bases from V and 3 bases from J, with 11 bases between. There are 13 residues in the CDR3. Germline values: CDR1 SGHRS, CDR2 YFSETQ. Here the CDR3 reads CASSQGRDYEQYF. CDR3 DNA: TGCGCCAGCAGCCAGGGAAGGGACTACGAGCAGTACTTC.